This T cell receptor (beta chain) was recovered during a study of identical twins. One entry per CDR3 protein, called by TCRdb with MiXCR from the 5' RACE reads. Of some 630,000 distinct CDR3 sequences in the sample, about 7.6% were seen once. Points on this clonotype: Its antigen is unknown.

The germline CDR1 and CDR2 sequences are MDHEN and SYDVKM. Trimming left V 4 bases short and J 5 bases short, with 17 bases between. The CDR3 is 15 residues long. Notes on the study in general: In drawing conclusions, the study used cross-sectional statistical analysis and did not follow the same donors. While abundant cord blood beta clonotypes carried fewer insertions, memory repertoires showed no such pattern. In monozygotic twins, models underestimated the sharing of out-of-frame TCR alpha.

These same data were also listed under a study on yellow fever vaccine responses in identical twins. As that study records: Among the twins, the vaccine T cell response reportedly seemed partly convergent and partly personalized.

Sequencing was done on a sample of PBMCs. This clonotype was sampled from a woman aged 18-35 years in good health. The chain uses TRBV28 and TRBJ2-5, with a possible D match to TRBD1 (5 bases). CDR3 in DNA: TGTGCCAGCAGTTACCAGGGCAGGGTGCGTGAGACCCAGTACTTC. Protein product: CASSYQGRVRETQYF.